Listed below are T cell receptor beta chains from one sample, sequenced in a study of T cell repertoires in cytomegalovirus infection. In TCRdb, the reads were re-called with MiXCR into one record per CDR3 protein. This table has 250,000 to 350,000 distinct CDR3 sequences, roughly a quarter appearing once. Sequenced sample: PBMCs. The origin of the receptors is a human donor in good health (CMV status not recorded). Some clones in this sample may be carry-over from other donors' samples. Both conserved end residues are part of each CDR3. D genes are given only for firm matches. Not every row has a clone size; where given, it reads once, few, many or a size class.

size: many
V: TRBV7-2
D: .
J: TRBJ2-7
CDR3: CASSLAFETAKQYF
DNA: TGTGCCAGCAGCTTAGCCTTTGAAACTGCAAAGCAGTACTTC

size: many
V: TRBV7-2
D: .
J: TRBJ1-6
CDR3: CASSPWTSDSPLHF
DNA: TGTGCCAGCAGCCCGTGGACCTCGGATTCACCCCTCCACTTT

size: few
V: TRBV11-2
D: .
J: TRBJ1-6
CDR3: CASSRREGNSPLHF
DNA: TGTGCCAGCAGTAGGAGGGAGGGAAATTCACCCCTCCACTTT

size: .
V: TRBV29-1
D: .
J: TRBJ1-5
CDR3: CSVGAHNQPQHF
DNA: TGCAGCGTGGGGGCCCACAACCAGCCCCAGCATTTT

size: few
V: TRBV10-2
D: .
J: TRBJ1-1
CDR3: CASSVTAYTEAFF
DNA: TGCGCCAGCAGTGTGACGGCCTACACTGAAGCTTTCTTT

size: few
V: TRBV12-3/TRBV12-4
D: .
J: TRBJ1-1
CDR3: CASRELGNTEAFF
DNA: TGTGCCAGCAGAGAGCTTGGAAACACTGAAGCTTTCTTT

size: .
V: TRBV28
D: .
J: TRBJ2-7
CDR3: CASSLGAGEQYF
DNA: TGTGCCAGCAGTTTAGGCGCAGGGGAGCAGTACTTC

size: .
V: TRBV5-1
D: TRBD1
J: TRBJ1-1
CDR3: CASSPRPIGTGMNTEAFF
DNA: TGCGCCAGCAGCCCTAGGCCAATCGGGACAGGGATGAACACTGAAGCTTTCTTT

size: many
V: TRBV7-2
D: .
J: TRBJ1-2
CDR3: CASSSQKLDQDSPYGYTF
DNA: TGTGCCAGCAGCTCCCAGAAACTTGACCAGGACAGCCCCTATGGCTACACCTTC

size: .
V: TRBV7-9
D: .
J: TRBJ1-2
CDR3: CASSLEGSSGEAIPF
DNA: TGTGCCAGCAGCTTAGAAGGTTCATCCGGGGAGGCGATCCCCTTC

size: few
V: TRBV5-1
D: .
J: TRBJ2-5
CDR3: CASSLYRGTQETQYF
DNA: TGCGCCAGCAGCTTGTATCGGGGGACCCAAGAGACCCAGTACTTC

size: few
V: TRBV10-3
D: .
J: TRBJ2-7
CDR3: CATGLPTYEQYF
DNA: TGTGCCACCGGACTACCCACCTACGAGCAGTACTTC

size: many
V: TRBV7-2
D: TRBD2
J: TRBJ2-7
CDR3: CASSFGLAFPEQYF
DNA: TGTGCCAGCAGCTTTGGACTAGCGTTTCCCGAGCAGTACTTC

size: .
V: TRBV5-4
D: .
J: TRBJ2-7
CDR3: CASSPVLGPSEQYF
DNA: TGTGCCAGCAGCCCCGTACTGGGGCCCTCCGAGCAGTACTTC

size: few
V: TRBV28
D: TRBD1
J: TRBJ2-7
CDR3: CASSALWGQNYEQYF
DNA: TGTGCCAGCAGTGCGTTATGGGGACAGAACTACGAGCAGTACTTC

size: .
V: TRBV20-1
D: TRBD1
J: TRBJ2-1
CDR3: CSARIPTGGNEQFF
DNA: TGCAGTGCTAGAATCCCGACAGGGGGCAATGAGCAGTTCTTC

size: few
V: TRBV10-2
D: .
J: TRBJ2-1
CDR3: CAAGNSYNEQFF
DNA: TGCGCCGCTGGGAACTCCTACAATGAGCAGTTCTTC

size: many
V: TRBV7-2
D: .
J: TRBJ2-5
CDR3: CASSPRTLQETQYF
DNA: TGTGCCAGCAGCCCCCGTACGCTCCAAGAGACCCAGTACTTC

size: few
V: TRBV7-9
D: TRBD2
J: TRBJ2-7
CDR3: CATELAGAYEQYF
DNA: TGTGCCACCGAACTAGCGGGAGCCTACGAGCAGTACTTC

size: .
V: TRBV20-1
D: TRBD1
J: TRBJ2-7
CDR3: CSARLGQGYGEQYF
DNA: TGCAGTGCTAGGCTGGGACAGGGATATGGGGAGCAGTACTTC

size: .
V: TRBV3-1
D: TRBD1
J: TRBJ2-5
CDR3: CASSADRGQGETQYF
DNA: TGTGCCAGCAGCGCCGACAGGGGGCAAGGAGAGACCCAGTACTTC

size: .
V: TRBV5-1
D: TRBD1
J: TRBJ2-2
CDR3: CASSGNRGPGTGELFF
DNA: TGCGCCAGCAGCGGGAACAGGGGGCCGGGGACCGGGGAGCTGTTTTTT

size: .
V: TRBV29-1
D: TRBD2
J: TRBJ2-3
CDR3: CSVEGGDYTDTQYF
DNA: TGCAGCGTTGAGGGCGGGGACTACACAGATACGCAGTATTTT

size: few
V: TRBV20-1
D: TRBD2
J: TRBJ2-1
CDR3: CSLSPPAGFYNEQFF
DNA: TGCAGTCTCTCCCCTCCAGCGGGATTCTACAATGAGCAGTTCTTC

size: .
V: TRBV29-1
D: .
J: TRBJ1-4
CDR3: CSVEDHIKGEKLFF
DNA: TGCAGCGTTGAAGATCATATAAAGGGGGAAAAACTGTTTTTT

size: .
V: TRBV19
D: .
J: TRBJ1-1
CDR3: CASSPGGERRAFF
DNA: TGTGCCAGTAGTCCCGGCGGGGAAAGGCGAGCTTTCTTT

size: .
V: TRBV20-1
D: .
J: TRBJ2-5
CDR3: CSARTEGETQYF
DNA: TGCAGTGCTAGAACAGAGGGAGAGACCCAGTACTTC

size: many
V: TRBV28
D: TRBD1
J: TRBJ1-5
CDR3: CASRTGGTGNQPQHF
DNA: TGTGCCAGCAGGACAGGGGGGACGGGCAATCAGCCCCAGCATTTT

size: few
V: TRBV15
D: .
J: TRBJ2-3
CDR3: CATSRDQGADTQYF
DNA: TGTGCCACCAGCAGAGACCAGGGAGCAGATACGCAGTATTTT

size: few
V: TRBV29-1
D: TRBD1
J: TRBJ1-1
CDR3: CSVSTGALNTEAFF
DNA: TGCAGCGTTTCCACAGGGGCCCTGAACACTGAAGCTTTCTTT

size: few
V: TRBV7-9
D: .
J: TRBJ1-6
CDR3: CASSLWLAERSPLHF
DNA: TGTGCCAGCAGCCTTTGGCTGGCAGAGCGTTCACCCCTCCACTTT

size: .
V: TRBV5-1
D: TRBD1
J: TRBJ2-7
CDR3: CASSVLGSGTGVYEQYF
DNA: TGCGCCAGCAGCGTTCTAGGCAGCGGGACAGGGGTGTACGAGCAGTACTTC

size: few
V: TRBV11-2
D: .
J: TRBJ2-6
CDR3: CASSLFRDPGANVLTF
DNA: TGTGCCAGCAGCCTATTCCGGGACCCTGGGGCCAACGTCCTGACTTTC

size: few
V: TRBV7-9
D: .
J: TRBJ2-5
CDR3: CASQWMYQETQYF
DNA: TGTGCCAGCCAATGGATGTACCAAGAGACCCAGTACTTC

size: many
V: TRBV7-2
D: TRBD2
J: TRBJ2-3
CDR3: CASSYLAGRTDTQYF
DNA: TGTGCCAGCAGTTACCTAGCGGGAAGGACAGATACGCAGTATTTT

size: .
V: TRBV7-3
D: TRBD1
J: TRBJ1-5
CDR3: CACSFIPTGTNQPQHF
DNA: TGTGCCTGCAGCTTTATCCCGACAGGGACCAATCAGCCCCAGCATTTT

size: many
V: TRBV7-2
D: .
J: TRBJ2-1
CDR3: CASSLFYGGDEQFF
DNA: TGTGCCAGCAGCTTATTTTATGGTGGCGATGAGCAGTTCTTC

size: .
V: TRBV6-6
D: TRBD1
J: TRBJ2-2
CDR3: CASSYGQGGAGELFF
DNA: TGTGCCAGCAGTTACGGACAGGGTGGGGCCGGGGAGCTGTTTTTT

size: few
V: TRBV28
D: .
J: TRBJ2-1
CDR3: CASGPGLSYNEQFF
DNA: TGTGCCAGTGGACCGGGGCTCTCCTACAATGAGCAGTTCTTC

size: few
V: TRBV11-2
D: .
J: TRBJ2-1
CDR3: CASSLVYEQFF
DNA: TGTGCCAGCAGCTTAGTTTATGAGCAGTTCTTC

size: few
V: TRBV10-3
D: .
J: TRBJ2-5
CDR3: CAISESEYQETQYF
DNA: TGTGCCATCAGTGAGTCGGAGTACCAAGAGACCCAGTACTTC

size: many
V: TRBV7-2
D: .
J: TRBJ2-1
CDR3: CASSFPRLASYNEQFF
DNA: TGTGCCAGCAGCTTCCCCCGGCTAGCGAGCTACAATGAGCAGTTCTTC

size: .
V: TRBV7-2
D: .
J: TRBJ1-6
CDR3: CASSLGHQTGNSPLHF
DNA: TGTGCCAGCAGCTTAGGTCACCAAACGGGCAATTCACCCCTCCACTTT

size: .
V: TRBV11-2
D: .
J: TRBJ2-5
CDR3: CASSSGRLQETQYF
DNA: TGTGCCAGCAGCTCCGGACGGCTCCAAGAGACCCAGTACTTC

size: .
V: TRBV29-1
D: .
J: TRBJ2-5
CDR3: CSVSGAGQETQYF
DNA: TGCAGCGTCTCGGGGGCAGGGCAAGAGACCCAGTACTTC

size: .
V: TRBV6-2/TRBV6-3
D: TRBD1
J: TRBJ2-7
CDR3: CAIGQGFGEQYF
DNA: TGTGCCATCGGACAGGGTTTCGGCGAGCAGTACTTC

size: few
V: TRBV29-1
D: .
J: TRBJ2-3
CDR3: CSVSIGDTQYF
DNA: TGCAGCGTCTCGATCGGGGATACGCAGTATTTT

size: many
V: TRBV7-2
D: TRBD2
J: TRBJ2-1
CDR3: CASSLGTTAVNEQFF
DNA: TGTGCCAGCAGCCTAGGGACTACCGCAGTCAATGAGCAGTTCTTC

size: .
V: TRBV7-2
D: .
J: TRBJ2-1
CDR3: CASSLDRWEQFF
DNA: TGTGCCAGCAGCTTAGATCGGTGGGAGCAGTTCTTC

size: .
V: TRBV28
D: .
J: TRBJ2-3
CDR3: CASSLLERPTDTQYF
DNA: TGTGCCAGCAGTTTATTGGAGCGGCCCACAGATACGCAGTATTTT

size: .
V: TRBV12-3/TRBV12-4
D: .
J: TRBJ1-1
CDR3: CASSLSLDNTEAFF
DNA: TGTGCCAGCAGTTTGTCGTTAGACAACACTGAAGCTTTCTTT

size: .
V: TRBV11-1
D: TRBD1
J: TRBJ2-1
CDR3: CASTQTGESYNEQFF
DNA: TGTGCCAGCACCCAAACAGGGGAGTCCTACAATGAGCAGTTCTTC

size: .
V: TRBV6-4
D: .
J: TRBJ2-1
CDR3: CASSRETTGRNEQFF
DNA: TGTGCCAGCAGCAGAGAAACGACAGGGAGGAATGAGCAGTTCTTC

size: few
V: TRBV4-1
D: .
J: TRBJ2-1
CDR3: CASSQVRGQGSYNEQFF
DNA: TGCGCCAGCAGCCAAGTTCGCGGCCAGGGATCCTACAATGAGCAGTTCTTC

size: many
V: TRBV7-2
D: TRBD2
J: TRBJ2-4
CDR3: CASSNDTPGLAGRETKNIQYF
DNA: TGTGCCAGCAGCAATGACACACCGGGACTAGCGGGACGCGAGACCAAAAACATTCAGTACTTC

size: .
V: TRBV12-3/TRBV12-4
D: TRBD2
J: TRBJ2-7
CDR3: CASSKGLAYEQYF
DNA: TGTGCCAGCAGTAAAGGACTAGCCTACGAGCAGTACTTC

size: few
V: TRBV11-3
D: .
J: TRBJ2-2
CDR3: CASSNPTGGGGELFF
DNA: TGTGCCAGCAGCAATCCCACAGGGGGGGGCGGGGAGCTGTTTTTT